This TCR beta chain was profiled in a study of blood T cell repertoires in COVID-19. Study at large: Sources were T cells, B-cell-depleted T cells, or PBMCs; the material itself was cDNA or gDNA.

Living in about two dozen US areas, the participants were between about 18 and 95 years of age. Membership in each cohort depended on participant-reported clinical history. Authors' analysis steps: How many nucleated cells were present was estimated from reference gene primer amplification. The repertoire was sequenced with immunoSEQ multiplex PCR; TCRdb's copy has only in-frame clones and lacks some. The D gene and trimming were derived from the DNA, and the V and J assignments and clone size from that table. The table includes 200,000 to 250,000 clones, approximately 78% detected once. Germline trimming cut 4 bases from V and 7 bases from J; bases unmatched to any gene: 2. CDR1 and CDR2 from the germline V gene are SGHRS and YFSETQ. The CDR3 consists of 13 residues.

The receptor was derived from a middle-aged man who had recovered from COVID-19. The sample comprised PBMCs or T cells enriched from blood (not recorded which). This chain joins TRBV5-1 and TRBJ2-7, with 13 nucleotides matching TRBD2. In DNA form, the CDR3 reads TGCGCCAGCAGCCCGGGACTAGCGGGGGAGCAGTACTTC. Amino acids: CASSPGLAGEQYF.